These T cell receptor beta chains were read from a single sample in a study of T cells in Graves' hyperthyroidism and ophthalmopathy. TCRdb reanalysed the multiplex PCR reads using MiXCR and keeps one entry per CDR3 protein. This sample has about 840,000 distinct CDR3 sequences, with 38% found just once. The sequencing sample was made of blood. Every receptor here comes from a man younger than 35 with Graves' hyperthyroidism. Both conserved end residues are part of each CDR3.

>TRBV2|TRBJ2-3
CASSTGVDTQYF
>TRBV10-3|TRBJ1-5
CASRLERYSNQPQHF
>TRBV29-1|TRBJ2-5
CRVQGGQEETQYF
>TRBV7-8|TRBJ2-5
CAGLGETQYF
>TRBV6-6|TRBJ1-4
CASREARDEKLFF
>TRBV2|TRBJ2-5
CASSPSPGGRGRETQYF
>TRBV7-9|TRBJ2-5
CASSPRDPGAQYF
>TRBV20-1|TRBJ2-5
CSARGSSGEAQYF
>TRBV2|TRBJ1-4
CASSGGGGNEKLFF
>TRBV20-1|TRBJ2-2
CSAREFAGGNTGELFF
>TRBV7-2|TRBJ1-1
CASSLAGSGTEAFF
>TRBV10-3|NA
CAISHSTKDNEQFF
>TRBV12-3/TRBV12-4|TRBJ1-1
CASSLDRGYMNTEAFF
>TRBV6-5|TRBJ1-6
CASSYSGQDYNSPLHF
>TRBV7-2|TRBJ2-7
CASSLALSYEQYF
>TRBV19|TRBJ1-5
CASSIPGYQPQHF
>TRBV7-9|TRBJ1-1
CASSLIHTEAFF
>TRBV7-9|TRBJ2-5
CASRRGEGTQYF
>TRBV29-1|TRBJ2-7
CSVVAKYEQYF
>TRBV4-3|TRBJ2-7
CASSQEPWGRKTSEQYF